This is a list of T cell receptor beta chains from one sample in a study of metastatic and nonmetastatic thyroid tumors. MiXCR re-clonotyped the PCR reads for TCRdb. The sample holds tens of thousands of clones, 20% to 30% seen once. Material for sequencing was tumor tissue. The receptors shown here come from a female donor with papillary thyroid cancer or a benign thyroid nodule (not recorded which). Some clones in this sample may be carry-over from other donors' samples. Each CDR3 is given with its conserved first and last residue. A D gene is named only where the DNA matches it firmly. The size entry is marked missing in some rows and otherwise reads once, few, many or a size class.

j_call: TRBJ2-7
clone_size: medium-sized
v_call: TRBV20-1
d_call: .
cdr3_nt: TGCAGTGCTAGAGACACCTACGAGCAGTACTTC
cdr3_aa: CSARDTYEQYF

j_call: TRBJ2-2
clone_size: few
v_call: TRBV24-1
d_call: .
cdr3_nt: TGTGCCACCAGTCCCGGACGGAACACCGGGGAGCTGTTTTTT
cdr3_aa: CATSPGRNTGELFF

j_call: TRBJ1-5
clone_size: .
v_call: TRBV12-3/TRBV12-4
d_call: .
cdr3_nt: TGTGCCAGCAGTTTAGGGACATTTCAGCCCCAGCATTTT
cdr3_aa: CASSLGTFQPQHF

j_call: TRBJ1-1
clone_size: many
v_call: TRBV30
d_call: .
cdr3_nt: TGTGCCTGGTCAGTTGGGGGGTGGACTGAAGCTTTCTTT
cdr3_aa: CAWSVGGWTEAFF

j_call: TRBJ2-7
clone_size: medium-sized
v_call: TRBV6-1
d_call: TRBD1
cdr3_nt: TGTGCCAGCAGTGAAGACCCTACAGGGGGCAGCGACGAGCAGTACTTC
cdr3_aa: CASSEDPTGGSDEQYF

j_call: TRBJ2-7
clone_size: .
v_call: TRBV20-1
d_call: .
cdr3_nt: TGCGGACCAACTTCCTACGAGCAGTACTTC
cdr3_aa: CGPTSYEQYF

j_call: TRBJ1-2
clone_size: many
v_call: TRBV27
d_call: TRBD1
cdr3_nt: TGTGCCAGCAGCCGGGAGGGGGCCTATGGCTACACCTTC
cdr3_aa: CASSREGAYGYTF

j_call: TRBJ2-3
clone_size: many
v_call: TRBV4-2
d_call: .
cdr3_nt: TGTGCCAGCAGCCAAGATAGGGGAAGCGGCAGCACAGATACGCAGTATTTT
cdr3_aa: CASSQDRGSGSTDTQYF

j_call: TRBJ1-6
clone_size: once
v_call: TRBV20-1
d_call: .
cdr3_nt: TGCAGTGCTAGTTCCGACTTGGGTTCGTCACCCCTCCACTTT
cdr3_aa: CSASSDLGSSPLHF

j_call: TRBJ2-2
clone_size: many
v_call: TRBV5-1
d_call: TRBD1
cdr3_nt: TGCGCCAGCTCGAGGACAGGATCGAACACCGGGGAGCTGTTTTTT
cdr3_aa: CASSRTGSNTGELFF